The 4 T cell receptor beta chains listed next were all sequenced from one sample in a study of T cell responses to AZD1222 COVID-19 vaccine. Libraries were prepared by immunoSEQ multiplex PCR; TCRdb keeps only in-frame clonotypes and omits some of them. The sample yields tens of thousands of clones, roughly 88% seen once. This material consisted of peripheral blood, taken on day 0 of AZD1222 vaccination. These receptors were obtained from an adult in good health.

The chain joins TRBV28 to TRBJ2-7, with 9 bases lining up with TRBD1. Trimming at V came to 2 bases and at J to 7 bases, leaving 9 bases not matched to a gene. Germline V gene sequence: CDR1 MDHEN, CDR2 SYDVKM. The CDR3 extends over 15 amino acids. In nucleotides, the CDR3 is TGTGCCAGCAGTTTAAAGACAGGGGGATGGAGTGAGCAGTACTTC. Translated: CASSLKTGGWSEQYF.

The sample holds a few counts of this clone. V is TRBV6-5 and J is TRBJ1-1; D not certain. Germline loops: CDR1 MNHEY, CDR2 SVGAGI. V lost 6 bases and J lost 4, with 18 bases in between. CDR3 size: 15 residues. The CDR3 here is CASSSLGGRSTEAFF. The CDR3 DNA sequence: TGTGCCAGCAGCTCTCTAGGCGGGAGGAGCACTGAAGCTTTCTTT.

DNA for the CDR3: TGTGCCAGCAGTTACTCGGATTTTCAGCCCCAGCATTTT. Its protein product is CASSYSDFQPQHF. This rearrangement joins TRBV6-2 or TRBV6-3 to TRBJ1-5; D is unclear. The CDR3 runs to 13 residues. Germline CDR1 is MNHEY and CDR2 is SVGEGT. The ends were cut back, 0 bases at V and 6 bases at J, with 6 bases in the middle.

This clone was seen only once. The V call is TRBV10-3, the J call TRBJ1-5; D is uncertain. This CDR3 has 13 residues. The germline V gene has CDR1 ENHRY and CDR2 SYGVKD. Deletions cut 4 bases from V and 0 bases from J, with 4 bases between. As DNA, the CDR3 is TGTGCCATCAGTGTTGGTAGCAATCAGCCCCAGCATTTT. Translated: CAISVGSNQPQHF.